This T cell receptor (beta chain) was obtained from a study of blood T cell repertoires in COVID-19. The germline gives CDR1 SGHVS, CDR2 FQNEAQ. V was clipped by 5 bases and J by 1 base, with 14 bases between them. The length of the CDR3 is 15 residues. As originally analysed: Scientists estimated how many nucleated cells there were by amplifying reference gene primers. Repertoires were generated with immunoSEQ multiplex PCR, while TCRdb's copy carries only in-frame clones and drops some. V and J calls and clone size are as listed in that table; D and trimming were resolved from the DNA. The sample comprises fewer than 450,000 clones, around nine tenths of which are singletons, and approximately 1.2% rests with the top ten. Participant-reported clinical history was the basis for cohort assignment.

The chain couples TRBV7-8 to TRBJ1-1; D is undetermined. Sample: PBMCs or T cells enriched from blood (not recorded which). This TCR came from a woman aged 18-29 years who had recovered from COVID-19. As DNA, the CDR3 is TGTGCCAGCAGCCATAGAGTCGGAGAGAACACTGAAGCTTTCTTT. Residues: CASSHRVGENTEAFF.